What follows is one T cell receptor (beta chain) and its context. The authors' processing: Researchers report that nucleated cell counts were estimated from reference gene primer amplification. Produced via immunoSEQ multiplex PCR; TCRdb's table is partial and in-frame only. Clone size and the V and J calls come from that table; the DNA yielded D and trimming. Of approximately 120,000 clones in the sample, roughly 88% are singletons; the top ten hold under 8%. The data derive from a study of blood T cell repertoires in COVID-19. About the research overall: T cells, B-cell-depleted T cells, or PBMCs supplied cDNA or gDNA.

Trimming left V 5 bases short and J 0 bases short, with 20 bases between. Per germline, CDR1 SGHVS and CDR2 FNYEAQ. The CDR3 consists of 18 residues. The specimen was peripheral blood. The rearrangement joins TRBV7-6 to TRBJ2-1; D is possibly TRBD2 (5 bases). The clonotype comes from a woman over 75 with active or convalescent COVID-19. Here the CDR3 DNA reads TGTGCCAGCAGCGATCCCCTTCGGCGGGCCAGCTCCTACAATGAGCAGTTCTTC. This encodes CASSDPLRRASSYNEQFF.